The clone carrying this TCR beta chain qualifies as medium-sized. These data come from a study of T cell changes during pregnancy in multiple sclerosis. Some clones are missing from TCRdb's copy, which holds only in-frame ones; the method was immunoSEQ multiplex PCR. Altogether 40,000 to 55,000 clones are present, around 87% being singletons, with the ten largest covering 6.5% to 9.5%. The V and J ends lost 4 bases and 9 bases, in that order; junction bases with no gene match: 12. The CDR3 extends over 16 amino acids. Germline-derived CDR1 and CDR2 are SGHTS and YDEGEE. This chain uses TRBV5-8 with TRBJ1-6; 8 bases are shared with TRBD1. The input for sequencing was CD8+ T cells from peripheral blood mononuclear cells, taken in the second trimester of pregnancy. The sequence came from a female donor with multiple sclerosis, enrolled in a pregnancy study. CDR3 DNA sequence: TGTGCCAGCAGCCTCCGGGGGACAGGCGCCACTTCACCCCTCCACTTT. Its translation is CASSLRGTGATSPLHF.